These 23 T cell receptor beta chains share one sample of origin, sequenced in a study of memory CD8 T cells in hepatitis C reinfection. Using immunoSEQ multiplex PCR, the repertoire was profiled, and TCRdb retains in-frame clones only, with some absent. The top ten clones hold 0.9% to 1.1% of a sample with tens of thousands of clones, roughly 86% of them seen once. Time point given: pre-reinfection, 55 to 20 weeks before reinfection detection. TCR sequencing was done directly ex vivo on sorted cells, without expansion in vitro. Source material: naive CD8+ T cells sorted from blood. These receptors were collected from a man between 18 and 35 years old with hepatitis C virus infection.

The chain recombines TRBV2 with TRBJ2-7; no reliable D call. Between the trimmed V and J ends, which lost 4 bases and 3 bases, there was a span of 13 bases. CDR3 length: 14 amino acids. CDR1 and CDR2 (germline): SNHLY, FYNNEI. The CDR3 spells CASSGAQKVYEQYF. In DNA, the CDR3 is TGTGCCAGCAGTGGGGCCCAGAAGGTCTACGAGCAGTACTTC.

A word on this clone: One end of the junction is discordant with germline, which a read error may explain. This chain joins TRBV2 and TRBJ2-7, with no clear D. The CDR3 extends over 13 amino acids. CDR1 is SNHLY, CDR2 FYNNEI, per germline. CDR3 bases: TGTGCCAGCGGTGAAACCGCGCTTGGCGAGCAGTACTTC. Protein sequence: CASGETALGEQYF.

This chain connects TRBV6-1 to TRBJ2-5; perhaps TRBD2 as D (6 bases). The CDR3 loop spans 15 amino acids. V gave up 1 base and J gave up 5 bases, with 14 bases separating them. Germline V CDR1 and CDR2: MNHNS, SASEGT. CDR3 DNA: TGTGCCAGCAGTGAAGTGGGACCGGGGGAGGAGACCCAGTACTTC. Its translation: CASSEVGPGEETQYF.

The chain combines TRBV7-6 with TRBJ2-5, with 8 bases that match TRBD1. The CDR3 has 14 amino acids. Per germline, CDR1 SGHVS and CDR2 FNYEAQ. With V trimmed by 5 bases and J by 5 bases, 7 bases remained unmatched. The CDR3 is CASSTRQGLETQYF. Written as DNA, the CDR3 is TGTGCCAGCAGCACGAGACAGGGGCTGGAGACCCAGTACTTC.

V gene TRBV27 combines with J gene TRBJ2-1; no reliable D call. The V gene lost 3 bases and the J gene lost 7 bases, with 4 bases spanning the gap. Germline lookup yields CDR1 MNHEY and CDR2 SMNVEV (reference sequence). This CDR3 spans 11 amino acids. The CDR3 DNA reads TGTGCCAGCAGTTTCGGGAATGAGCAGTTCTTC. Amino acid sequence: CASSFGNEQFF.

The V gene is TRBV6-5, the J gene TRBJ2-1; 11 positions agree with TRBD2. The CDR3 consists of 15 residues. The V gene's germline CDR1 is MNHEY and CDR2 SVGAGI. V lost 5 bases, J lost 4 bases, and 4 bases stayed unmatched. CDR3 DNA sequence: TGTGCCAGCAGTCTCCTAGCGGGGGGTTACAATGAGCAGTTCTTC. Protein sequence: CASSLLAGGYNEQFF.

The chain employs TRBV5-4 and TRBJ2-7; perhaps TRBD1 as D (6 bases). Looked up from germline, CDR1 is SGHNT and CDR2 is YYREEE (reference sequence). The V end lost 6 bases, the J end lost 5 bases, and 12 bases lay between the germline ends. The CDR3 is 12 amino acids. For the CDR3, the DNA is TGTGCCAGCAACAGGGATTTCAACGAGCAGTACTTC. Amino acid sequence: CASNRDFNEQYF.

For this clone: This sample also contains other DNA sequences that code for the same CDR3. The gene calls are TRBV6-5 and TRBJ1-1, with 7 bases matching TRBD1. The CDR3 has 15 amino acids. From germline, CDR1 is MNHEY and CDR2 SVGAGI. After removal of 0 bases from V and 4 bases from J, the junction contained 5 bases not matched to a gene. CDR3 sequence: CASSYSLSGGTEAFF. The CDR3 nucleotides are TGTGCCAGCAGTTACTCCCTCTCAGGGGGCACTGAAGCTTTCTTT.

The V gene is TRBV6-1, the J gene TRBJ2-1; 7 bases align to TRBD1. Trimming took 7 bases from V and 8 from J; bases not matched to a gene: 11. The length of the CDR3 is 14 residues. Germline CDR1 and CDR2: MNHNS and SASEGT. The CDR3 region has the DNA TGTGCCAGCACGTTTAGACAGGGATGGGATGAGCAGTTCTTC. Translated: CASTFRQGWDEQFF.

J is TRBJ2-3 and V is TRBV9, with TRBD2 identical over 9 bases. Germline lookup yields CDR1 SGDLS and CDR2 YYNGEE. The length of the CDR3 is 16 residues. V gave up 0 bases and J gave up 4 bases; unmatched junction bases: 6. Here the CDR3 DNA reads TGTGCCAGCAGCGTAGATGCTAGCGGGGATTCAGATACGCAGTATTTT. Protein product: CASSVDASGDSDTQYF.

V and J are TRBV7-3 and TRBJ2-3; TRBD2 matches 11 bases. The germline V gene encodes CDR1 SGHTA and CDR2 FQGTGA. The CDR3 spans 17 residues. The trim removed 5 bases at V and 4 bases at J, leaving 11 bases unmatched. CDR3 coding DNA: TGTGCCAGCAGCCCAGGGACTAGCGGTCATGGGGCAGATACGCAGTATTTT. It translates to CASSPGTSGHGADTQYF. The full variable domain, with the rest looked up from reference TRBV7-3 and TRBJ2-3, is GAGVSQTPSNKVTEKGKYVELRCDPISGHTALYWYRQSLGQGPEFLIYFQGTGAADDSGLPNDRFFAVRPEGSVSTLKIQRTERGDSAVYLCASSPGTSGHGADTQYFGPGTRLTVL.

This clone was seen only a few times. V is TRBV5-6 and J is TRBJ2-7, with D maybe TRBD1 (6 bases). V gave up 4 bases and J gave up 1 base, with 9 bases separating them. CDR3 size: 13 residues. Looked up from germline, CDR1 is SGHDT and CDR2 is YYEEEE. CDR3 DNA sequence: TGTGCCAGCAGCGCTGGACAGTCCTACGAGCAGTACTTC. This sequence encodes CASSAGQSYEQYF.

V and J are TRBV6-5 and TRBJ1-5; a weak D match, TRBD1 (6 bases). The CDR3 consists of 13 residues. From germline, CDR1 is MNHEY and CDR2 SVGAGI. V gave up 5 bases and J gave up 4 bases, with 9 bases separating them. This CDR3 reads CASSGTGNQPQHF. The DNA of the CDR3 is TGTGCCAGCAGTGGTACAGGGAATCAGCCCCAGCATTTT.

The chain couples TRBV6-5 to TRBJ2-7; the match to TRBD1 covers 7 bases. With V trimmed by 2 bases and J by 4 bases, 5 bases remained unmatched. This CDR3 is built from 14 residues. CDR1 and CDR2 (germline): MNHEY, SVGAGI. The chain's CDR3 is CASSYRGQYYEQYF. Here the CDR3 DNA reads TGTGCCAGCAGTTACCGGGGACAGTATTACGAGCAGTACTTC.

This chain connects TRBV7-9 to TRBJ1-2; D is undetermined. The ends were cut back, 10 bases at V and 5 bases at J, with 17 bases in the middle. This CDR3 has 13 amino acids. Germline CDR1 and CDR2: SEHNR and FQNEAQ (reference sequence). The CDR3 spells CAIPGQGFYGYTF. CDR3 bases: TGTGCCATTCCAGGTCAAGGCTTTTATGGCTACACCTTC.

By frequency in the sample, this clone is medium-sized. J is TRBJ2-1 and V is TRBV7-9, with D perhaps matching TRBD1 (6 bases). Germline V gene sequence: CDR1 SEHNR, CDR2 FQNEAQ (reference sequence). The V end was cut by 4 bases, the J end by 9 bases, with 16 bases between. The CDR3 runs to 14 residues. The CDR3 DNA reads TGTGCCAGCAGCTCGGACAGTTACGGGTTTGAGCAGTTCTTC. It codes for CASSSDSYGFEQFF.

The chain's CDR3 is CASSIVAGSSYEQYF. CDR3 nucleotides: TGTGCCAGCAGTATCGTAGCGGGAAGCTCCTACGAGCAGTACTTC. The chain has TRBV27 and TRBJ2-7; 8 bases are shared with TRBD2. The germline V gene encodes CDR1 MNHEY and CDR2 SMNVEV (reference sequence). With V trimmed by 5 bases and J by 0 bases, 6 bases remained unmatched. This CDR3 spans 15 amino acids.

The gene calls are TRBV19 and TRBJ2-2; 9 bases are shared with TRBD1. CDR3 size: 14 residues. Germline V gene data show CDR1 as LNHDA and CDR2 as SQIVND (reference sequence). V gave up 5 bases and J gave up 4 bases; unmatched junction bases: 2. The CDR3 DNA follows: TGTGCCAGTAGTGGGGGACAGGGCACCGGGGAGCTGTTTTTT. Its protein product is CASSGGQGTGELFF.

The chain recombines TRBV5-6 with TRBJ2-7; a weak D match, TRBD1 (5 bases). The CDR3 has 14 residues. Germline V gives CDR1 SGHDT, CDR2 YYEEEE. V was pared by 0 bases and J by 2 bases, with 9 bases between. This CDR3 reads CASSLDRTAYEQYV. The CDR3 coding sequence is TGTGCCAGCAGCTTGGACAGGACGGCCTACGAGCAGTACGTC.

A single count supports this clone. The J gene is TRBJ2-7, the V gene TRBV28; D gene uncertain. The CDR3 has 15 amino acids. Looked up from germline, CDR1 is MDHEN and CDR2 is SYDVKM. With 3 bases removed from V and 2 bases from J, the gap between germline ends came to 14 bases. For the CDR3, the DNA is TGTGCCAGCAGTTTTACGACTCGCATCACCTACGAGCAGTACTTC. Its protein product is CASSFTTRITYEQYF.

The rearrangement joins TRBV27 to TRBJ1-2, with D maybe TRBD1 (6 bases). The CDR3 has 14 amino acids. Germline CDR1 MNHEY, CDR2 SMNVEV (reference sequence). V lost 6 bases and J 5 bases, leaving 16 bases between the germline ends. This CDR3 reads CASSPPGHGYGYTF. The CDR3 coding sequence is TGTGCCAGCAGCCCCCCGGGACACGGTTATGGCTACACCTTC.

The chain recombines TRBV6-6 with TRBJ1-4; the D gene is possibly TRBD1 (6 bases). Germline-derived CDR1 and CDR2 are MNHNY and SVGAGI (reference sequence). The CDR3 has 15 residues. V lost 4 bases to trimming and J lost 3 bases, with 12 bases between them. CDR3 sequence reads: CASSFTGQSNEKLFF. The CDR3 nucleotides read TGTGCCAGCAGTTTTACAGGGCAATCTAATGAAAAACTGTTTTTT.

This chain links TRBV7-9 with TRBJ2-1; TRBD2 matches 14 bases. In germline, CDR1 is SEHNR, CDR2 FQNEAQ (reference sequence). V was clipped by 10 bases and J by 2 bases; unmatched bases: 13. The CDR3 spans 18 residues. The CDR3, as DNA: TGTGCCAAAAGTCCCTGGACTAGCGGGGGGCTCACCTACAATGAGCAGTTCTTC. This encodes CAKSPWTSGGLTYNEQFF.